These 29 T cell receptor beta chains came from one sample sequenced in a study of blood T cell repertoires in COVID-19 (dated by TCRdb to about 2020). Library preparation used the immunoSEQ multiplex PCR assay. The table comes from immuneACCESS by way of TCRdb, which keeps in-frame sequences with V and J called. Part of the clones is missing from these tables; in studies checked, under half for an unresolved V gene and the rest for unknown reasons. This sample comprises 9,000 to 15,000 clones, approximately 74% of them detected only once. 5% to 6.5% of the sample is taken by the ten largest. Sequenced sample: peripheral blood. These receptors all come from a man aged 55 to 70 with COVID-19, enrolled during active disease.

The V gene is TRBV19, the J gene TRBJ1-6; 9 bases fit TRBD1. CDR1 is LNHDA, CDR2 SQIVND, per germline (reference sequence). Trimming at V came to 5 bases and at J to 14 bases, leaving 10 bases not matched to a gene. The CDR3 is 14 amino acids. This chain's CDR3 is CASSSRQGVVALHF. The CDR3 DNA reads TGTGCCAGTAGTTCGAGACAGGGGGTGGTGGCCCTCCACTTT. The whole variable domain, remainder taken from reference TRBV19 and TRBJ1-6, is DGGITQSPKYLFRKEGQNVTLSCEQNLNHDAMYWYRQDPGQGLRLIYYSQIVNDFQKGDIAEGYSVSREKKESFPLTVTSAQKNPTAFYLCASSSRQGVVALHFGNGTRLTVT.

The rearrangement links TRBV6-2 or TRBV6-3 to TRBJ1-5; D is unclear. V was shortened by 6 bases and J by 0 bases, with 9 bases between the two germline ends. This CDR3 has 14 residues. Germline V lookup: CDR1 MNHEY, CDR2 SVGEGT. The CDR3 reads CASSEGLSNQPQHF. CDR3 nucleotides: TGTGCCAGCAGCGAGGGTCTTAGCAATCAGCCCCAGCATTTT.

By sample share, this clone is medium-sized. V and J are TRBV5-1 and TRBJ1-5; D possibly corresponds to TRBD1 (5 bases). From germline, CDR1 is SGHRS and CDR2 YFSETQ. V was clipped by 4 bases and J by 3 bases, with 11 bases between them. The CDR3 consists of 14 residues. The CDR3 DNA reads TGCGCCAGCAGCGAGCAGGGTAACAATCAGCCCCAGCATTTT. Amino acids: CASSEQGNNQPQHF.

For this clone: It may be a read error: a sequence one base away is much more abundant. The CDR3 loop reads CASSYPGQNTEAFF. Here the CDR3 DNA reads TGTGCCAGCAGTTACCCCGGACAGAACACTGAAGCTTTCTTT. The rearrangement joins TRBV6-5 to TRBJ1-1, with TRBD1 as a possible D gene (5 bases). The V gene lost 2 bases and the J gene lost 1 base, with 8 bases spanning the gap. The CDR3 loop spans 14 amino acids. Germline V CDR1 and CDR2: MNHEY, SVGAGI.

This chain uses TRBV11-3 with TRBJ2-5, with 9 bases aligning to TRBD2. This CDR3 contains 15 residues. The trim removed 0 bases at V and 4 bases at J, leaving 3 bases unmatched. From germline, CDR1 is SGHNT and CDR2 YENEEA. Written as DNA, the CDR3 is TGTGCCAGCAGCTTAGACCGGGGACTAGCAGAGACCCAGTACTTC. Protein product: CASSLDRGLAETQYF. The full variable domain, completed using reference TRBV11-3 and TRBJ2-5, is EAGVVQSPRYKIIEKKQPVAFWCNPISGHNTLYWYLQNLGQGPELLIRYENEEAVDDSQLPKDRFSAERLKGVDSTLKIQPAELGDSAVYLCASSLDRGLAETQYFGPGTRLLVL.

The chain uses TRBV14 and TRBJ2-1, with 7 bases aligning to TRBD2. V shed 4 bases and J 7 bases; nucleotides not matched to a gene: 7. CDR3 size: 14 residues. Looked up from germline, CDR1 is SGHDN and CDR2 is FVKESK. The CDR3 coding sequence is TGTGCCAGCAGCCTCCAAATCGGGAGGAATGAGCAGTTCTTC. Protein product: CASSLQIGRNEQFF.

V usage is TRBV29-1 and J usage is TRBJ1-2; 7 positions match TRBD1. The CDR3 consists of 15 residues. The V and J ends lost 5 bases and 1 base, in that order; junction bases with no gene match: 10. Germline lookup yields CDR1 SQVTM and CDR2 ANQGSEA. The CDR3 bases are TGCAGCGTTCCGACGACAGGGTCAGTTAACTATGGCTACACCTTC. Its protein is CSVPTTGSVNYGYTF.

This chain joins TRBV30 and TRBJ1-6, with D unclear. V was pared by 0 bases and J by 0 bases, with 6 bases between. Germline CDR1 and CDR2: GTSNPN and SVGIG (reference sequence). This CDR3 spans 15 amino acids. The CDR3 sequence is CAWSVGSSYNSPLHF. The CDR3 DNA reads as TGTGCCTGGAGTGTGGGGAGCTCCTATAATTCACCCCTCCACTTT.

This clone was observed a handful of times. The chain has TRBV4-3 and TRBJ1-2; the match to TRBD1 covers 9 bases. The CDR3 has 19 residues. J lost 2 bases, V lost 0 bases, and 13 bases had no gene match. Looked up from germline, CDR1 is LGHNA and CDR2 is YSLEER. CDR3 bases: TGCGCCAGCAGCCAAGACTTGTTTGAAGGGACAGGGAACAACTATGGCTACACCTTC. Residues: CASSQDLFEGTGNNYGYTF.

This clone was recorded a few times. The V call is TRBV5-1, the J call TRBJ2-2; possibly TRBD1 for D (6 bases). Germline V gives CDR1 SGHRS, CDR2 YFSETQ. Trimming cost V 5 bases and J 5 bases, with 10 bases left between them. This CDR3 spans 13 amino acids. As DNA, the CDR3 is TGCGCCAGCAGTTCTCAGGGGACCGGGGAGCTGTTTTTT. Its translation: CASSSQGTGELFF.

V usage is TRBV5-1 and J usage is TRBJ1-1; no clear D gene. The V gene's germline CDR1 is SGHRS and CDR2 YFSETQ. V was cut by 1 base and J by 1 base, with 5 bases left in between. This CDR3 has 13 amino acids. The CDR3 nucleotides are TGCGCCAGCAGCTTGTTATGGAACACTGAAGCTTTCTTT. Its protein is CASSLLWNTEAFF.

This clone was seen more than once but under ten times. This chain uses TRBV9 with TRBJ1-1, with 8 bases aligning to TRBD1. V was clipped by 3 bases and J by 5 bases; unmatched bases: 9. CDR1 and CDR2 from the germline V gene are SGDLS and YYNGEE. CDR3 size: 15 residues. The CDR3 nucleotides are TGTGCCAGCAGCGCCGGAGGTACAGGGGGAACTGAAGCTTTCTTT. This sequence encodes CASSAGGTGGTEAFF.

The rearrangement links TRBV19 to TRBJ2-3; TRBD2 agrees at 9 bases. With 5 bases clipped from V and 4 bases from J, the junction kept 7 bases outside the gene matches. Germline CDR1 LNHDA, CDR2 SQIVND (reference sequence). CDR3 size: 15 residues. CDR3 nucleotide sequence: TGTGCCAGTAGTGGGGGCAGCGGGAGGCCAGATACGCAGTATTTT. Translated, it gives CASSGGSGRPDTQYF. Full variable domain (missing parts from reference TRBV19 and TRBJ2-3): DGGITQSPKYLFRKEGQNVTLSCEQNLNHDAMYWYRQDPGQGLRLIYYSQIVNDFQKGDIAEGYSVSREKKESFPLTVTSAQKNPTAFYLCASSGGSGRPDTQYFGPGTRLTVL.

This clone occurred once. V usage is TRBV7-2 and J usage is TRBJ2-2; TRBD1 aligns across 7 bases. Per germline, CDR1 SGHTA and CDR2 FQGNSA. J lost 1 base, V lost 3 bases, and 5 bases had no gene match. The CDR3 runs 16 residues. The CDR3 loop is CASSFQRQGNTGELFF. The CDR3 DNA is TGTGCCAGCAGCTTTCAGAGACAGGGGAACACCGGGGAGCTGTTTTTT.

This chain connects TRBV13 to TRBJ1-6, with D unclear. CDR1 is PRHDT and CDR2 is FYEKMQ in the germline V gene (reference sequence). This CDR3 is built from 12 residues. Trimming took 2 bases from V and 8 from J, leaving 4 bases between them. DNA for the CDR3: TGTGCCAGCAGCTTAATCTATTCACCCCTCCACTTT. Amino acid sequence: CASSLIYSPLHF.

The sample holds a few counts of this clone. The chain links TRBV14 to TRBJ1-2; no clear D. CDR1 SGHDN and CDR2 FVKESK come from the germline V gene. Trimming removed 3 bases from V and 8 bases from J, with 13 bases in between. The CDR3 contains 13 residues. The CDR3 nucleotides read TGTGCCAGCAGCCACCTGGCTGAGAGGGGCTACACCTTC. The encoded protein is CASSHLAERGYTF.

V usage is TRBV19 and J usage is TRBJ1-1; 8 nucleotides agree with TRBD1. The V gene's germline CDR1 is LNHDA and CDR2 SQIVND (reference sequence). The CDR3 extends over 12 amino acids. The V gene end was trimmed by 9 bases and the J gene end by 2 bases; junction bases not matched to a gene: 2. The CDR3 sequence: CASRGLNTEAFF. The CDR3 coding sequence is TGTGCCAGCAGGGGGCTTAACACTGAAGCTTTCTTT.

The rearrangement links TRBV7-9 to TRBJ2-7; maybe TRBD1 (6 bases). This CDR3 has 14 amino acids. Trimming pared 5 bases from V and 0 bases from J, leaving 11 bases between. Germline V gives CDR1 SEHNR, CDR2 FQNEAQ (reference sequence). The CDR3 loop reads CASSPTGLSYEQYF. DNA for the CDR3: TGTGCCAGCAGCCCGACAGGTCTCTCCTACGAGCAGTACTTC.

This clone was counted between two and nine times. The chain has TRBV7-6 and TRBJ2-1; D not certain. In germline, CDR1 is SGHVS, CDR2 FNYEAQ. The CDR3 contains 14 residues. Trimming removed 1 base from V and 3 bases from J, with 7 bases in between. CDR3 protein: CASSLDQNYNEQFF. In DNA form, the CDR3 reads TGTGCCAGCAGCTTAGATCAGAACTACAATGAGCAGTTCTTC.

The chain combines TRBV6-2 or TRBV6-3 with TRBJ1-1; D remains ambiguous. V was clipped by 5 bases and J by 3 bases, with 13 bases between them. Germline loops: CDR1 MNHEY, CDR2 SVGEGT. The CDR3 loop spans 14 amino acids. CDR3 nucleotides: TGTGCCAGCAGTAGCGCTGACGGCTACACTGAAGCTTTCTTT. It specifies CASSSADGYTEAFF.

CDR3 coding DNA: TGCAGCGTTGAACGGGCGGGTTCTGGAAACACCATATATTTT. This sequence encodes CSVERAGSGNTIYF. The V gene is TRBV29-1, the J gene TRBJ1-3, with D unclear. Trimming left V 2 bases short and J 1 base short, with 9 bases between. The CDR3 has 14 residues. Looked up from germline, CDR1 is SQVTM and CDR2 is ANQGSEA.

The chain recombines TRBV11-2 with TRBJ2-1; the match to TRBD2 covers 8 bases. J lost 0 bases, V lost 1 base, and 2 bases had no gene match. The germline gives CDR1 SGHAT, CDR2 FQNNGV. The CDR3 is 16 residues long. In nucleotides, the CDR3 is TGTGCCAGCAGCTTAGTGGGACTAGGCTCCTACAATGAGCAGTTCTTC. Translated, it gives CASSLVGLGSYNEQFF. The variable domain in full, completed from reference TRBV11-2 and TRBJ2-1, reads EAGVAQSPRYKIIEKRQSVAFWCNPISGHATLYWYQQILGQGPKLLIQFQNNGVVDDSQLPKDRFSAERLKGVDSTLKIQPAKLEDSAVYLCASSLVGLGSYNEQFFGPGTRLTVL.

The chain has TRBV7-9 and TRBJ1-4; no firm D call. The CDR3 length is 16 residues. Looked up from germline, CDR1 is SEHNR and CDR2 is FQNEAQ (reference sequence). V dropped 4 bases and J dropped 2 bases, with 14 bases sitting between them. CDR3 in DNA: TGTGCCAGCAGCTCCCTAAGCTCGGGGACTAATGAAAAACTGTTTTTT. Its protein product is CASSSLSSGTNEKLFF.

This clone was counted a few times. The V call is TRBV7-9, the J call TRBJ1-1; 9 positions match TRBD1. J was trimmed by 2 bases and V by 5 bases; bases with no gene match: 6. CDR3 length: 15 residues. The germline V gene has CDR1 SEHNR and CDR2 FQNEAQ (reference sequence). CDR3 in amino acids: CASSPSTGGNTEAFF. CDR3 bases: TGTGCCAGCAGCCCTTCGACAGGGGGTAACACTGAAGCTTTCTTT.

This chain joins TRBV20-1 and TRBJ1-2; D is ambiguous. CDR3 length equals 11 residues. Trimming removed 3 bases at V and 4 bases at J, with 6 bases between. Germline V gene data show CDR1 as DFQATT and CDR2 as SNEGSKA (reference sequence). For the CDR3, the DNA is TGCAGTGCTAGGGCCCGCTATGGCTACACCTTC. Its translation is CSARARYGYTF.

The chain has TRBV7-8 and TRBJ2-7; 7 nucleotides line up with TRBD2. This CDR3 has 15 amino acids. V gave up 5 bases and J gave up 0 bases; unmatched junction bases: 7. CDR1 and CDR2 from the germline V gene are SGHVS and FQNEAQ. This CDR3 is CASSQFASGSYEQYV. The CDR3 DNA sequence: TGTGCCAGCAGCCAGTTTGCTAGCGGCTCCTACGAGCAGTACGTC.

The V and J genes are TRBV6-5 and TRBJ2-3; 10 bases fit TRBD2. V lost 6 bases, J lost 2 bases, and 5 bases stayed unmatched. This CDR3 comprises 15 residues. Germline V CDR1 and CDR2: MNHEY, SVGAGI. CDR3 nucleotides: TGTGCCAGCAGGCGTAGCGGGGGGTACACAGATACGCAGTATTTT. This sequence encodes CASRRSGGYTDTQYF.

This chain uses TRBV30 with TRBJ2-3; 9 positions agree with TRBD1. V lost 4 bases, J lost 0 bases, and 17 bases stayed unmatched. CDR3 length: 19 residues. The germline V gene has CDR1 GTSNPN and CDR2 SVGIG (reference sequence). The CDR3 is CAWNWRTFKGTGSTDTQYF. CDR3 nucleotides: TGTGCCTGGAATTGGCGTACTTTCAAGGGGACAGGGAGCACAGATACGCAGTATTTT.

The chain recombines TRBV7-2 with TRBJ1-4, with TRBD1 as a possible D gene (5 bases). Germline V gene sequence: CDR1 SGHTA, CDR2 FQGNSA. CDR3 size: 14 residues. Trimming removed 5 bases at V and 8 bases at J, with 15 bases between. CDR3 sequence: CASSADKGNEKLFF. CDR3 in DNA: TGTGCCAGCAGCGCGGACAAGGGTAACGAAAAACTGTTTTTT.